One T cell receptor beta chain is described in this entry. The sample belongs to a study of CD8+CD57+ T cells in acquired aplastic anemia. Sequencing involved patients with CD8+CD57+ cell expansion previously shown by flow cytometry. Severe acquired aplastic anemia affected all patients. Patients had undergone no therapy by the time their blood was sampled. This CDR3 region has 17 residues. V dropped 1 base and J dropped 0; count of bases not matched to a gene: 3. Germline V CDR1 and CDR2: SGHTA, FQGNSA. TCR beta VDJ combinations and CDR3 sequences were profiled from genomic DNA. Via MiXCR, TCRdb re-called the reads, giving one row per CDR3 protein. The sample lists roughly 200,000 distinct CDR3 sequences; around 60% were seen once.

Sequencing was carried out using sorted CD4+, CD8+, or CD8+CD57+ T cells (not recorded which) from PBMCs. The origin of this receptor is a human donor with aplastic anemia. The chain combines TRBV7-2 with TRBJ2-1; 10 nucleotides match TRBD2. The CDR3 reads CASSLDPSGSSYNEQFF. As DNA, the CDR3 is TGTGCCAGCAGCTTAGATCCTAGCGGGAGCTCCTACAATGAGCAGTTCTTC.